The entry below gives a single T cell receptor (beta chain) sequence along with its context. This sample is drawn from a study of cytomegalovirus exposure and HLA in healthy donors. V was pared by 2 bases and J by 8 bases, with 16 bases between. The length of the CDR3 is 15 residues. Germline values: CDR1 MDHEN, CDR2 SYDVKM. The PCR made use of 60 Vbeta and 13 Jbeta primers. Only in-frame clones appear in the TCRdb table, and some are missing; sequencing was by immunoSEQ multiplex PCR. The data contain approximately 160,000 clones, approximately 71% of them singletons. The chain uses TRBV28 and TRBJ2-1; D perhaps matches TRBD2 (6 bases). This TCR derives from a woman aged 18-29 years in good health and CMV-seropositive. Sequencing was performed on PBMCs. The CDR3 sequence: CASSLAPISSDEQFF. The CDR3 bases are TGTGCCAGCAGTTTAGCCCCCATATCTAGCGATGAGCAGTTCTTC.